This T cell receptor beta chain was found in a study of PD-L1 blockade in urothelial cancer. Study-level information: The authors examined blood 3 weeks (second dose) and 6 weeks after treatment start.

Each patient contributed between 1 and 8 total time points of blood mononuclear cells, pretreatment and during treatment. Added to each PCR by spiking were synthetic TCR analog templates. TCRdb's table, derived via immunoSEQ multiplex PCR, lists solely in-frame clones and lacks some. The sample has 50,000 to 60,000 clones; roughly 84% are singletons. Note on this clone: Its antigen is unidentified.

Whole-study findings and limits: Below-median pretreatment blood TCR clonality was associated with improved progression-free and overall survival.

The CDR3 runs 12 residues. The V gene's germline CDR1 is GTSNPN and CDR2 SVGIG (reference sequence). V lost 0 bases and J 7 bases, leaving 6 bases between the germline ends. The TCR sequence derives from a man in his fifties or sixties with urothelial cancer. The starting material was PBMCs, obtained around atezolizumab (anti-PD-L1) treatment. The V call is TRBV30, the J call TRBJ1-4, with D unclear. The CDR3, as DNA: TGTGCCTGGAGTGTTGAGGGTGAAAAACTGTTTTTT. It encodes CAWSVEGEKLFF.